The 28 T cell receptor beta chains in this list originate from one sample, sequenced in a study of high-grade serous ovarian cancer treatment subgroups. Clones were read by immunoSEQ multiplex PCR, and TCRdb kept only the in-frame ones, dropping some. The repertoire has fewer than 9,000 clones, 60% to 85% of them found once; the top ten carry nearly 6.5%. The tumor samples were collected prior to definitive surgery or chemotherapy. What was sequenced was tumor tissue. The source is a human donor with high-grade serous ovarian cancer.

J is TRBJ2-3 and V is TRBV2, with D hard to call. This CDR3 has 12 amino acids. With 4 bases removed from V and 4 bases from J, the gap between germline ends came to 6 bases. Germline CDR1 SNHLY, CDR2 FYNNEI. Here the CDR3 DNA reads TGTGCCAGCAGTGTATGGCCAGATACGCAGTATTTT. This gives the protein CASSVWPDTQYF.

A single count supports this clone. This chain connects TRBV6-1 to TRBJ1-5, with a possible D match to TRBD1 (5 bases). This CDR3 is 14 amino acids long. V shed 6 bases and J shed 7 bases, with 16 bases lying between them. Per germline, CDR1 MNHNS and CDR2 SASEGT. The CDR3 loop is CASRLQGGNQPQHF. In DNA, the CDR3 is TGTGCCAGCAGGCTTCAGGGTGGAAACCAGCCCCAGCATTTT.

The chain uses TRBV5-1 and TRBJ1-1; D possibly corresponds to TRBD1 (5 bases). CDR3 length: 15 amino acids. The germline gives CDR1 SGHRS, CDR2 YFSETQ. Trimming removed 0 bases from V and 6 bases from J, with 15 bases in between. The CDR3 reads CASSLAPGGNSEAFF. The CDR3 DNA is TGCGCCAGCAGCTTGGCACCGGGGGGTAACTCTGAAGCTTTCTTT.

The rearrangement links TRBV5-1 to TRBJ2-1, with D tentatively TRBD2 (5 bases). Trimming took 2 bases from V and 5 from J, leaving 8 bases between them. The CDR3 is made up of 13 amino acids. The V gene's germline CDR1 is SGHRS and CDR2 YFSETQ. For the CDR3, the DNA is TGCGCCAGCAGCTTTACAGCGGACAATGAGCAGTTCTTC. Encoded protein: CASSFTADNEQFF.

This clone has only a few counts. J is TRBJ1-4 and V is TRBV27, with TRBD1 matching 9 bases. Unmatched junction bases numbered 5, after V lost 8 bases and J lost 7 bases. The CDR3 consists of 13 residues. Per germline, CDR1 MNHEY and CDR2 SMNVEV (reference sequence). The CDR3 bases are TGTGCCAGCGCACAGGGGGCCGGTGAAAAACTGTTTTTT. Translation gives CASAQGAGEKLFF.

The chain combines TRBV6-6 with TRBJ2-5; 7 bases match TRBD2. CDR1 is MNHNY and CDR2 is SVGAGI in the germline V gene (reference sequence). With V trimmed by 4 bases and J by 0 bases, 5 bases remained unmatched. The CDR3 runs 15 residues. The CDR3 DNA reads TGTGCCAGCAGTTTCCAGCGGGGCGACCAAGAGACCCAGTACTTC. Its translation: CASSFQRGDQETQYF.

This chain connects TRBV6-5 to TRBJ1-2; D remains unclear. Germline V gene data show CDR1 as MNHEY and CDR2 as SVGAGI. V lost 0 bases, J lost 4 bases, and 6 bases lay in between. The CDR3 has 13 amino acids. CDR3 loop: CASSYSNSYGYTF. CDR3 sequence (DNA): TGTGCCAGCAGTTACTCGAACAGCTATGGCTACACCTTC.

This clone was picked up a small number of times. The V call is TRBV9, the J call TRBJ2-3; D not certain. Germline V gene lookup returns CDR1 SGDLS and CDR2 YYNGEE. The CDR3 extends over 14 amino acids. Trimming left V 0 bases short and J 5 bases short, with 10 bases between. The chain's CDR3 is CASSVASVIDTQYF. In nucleotides, the CDR3 is TGTGCCAGCAGCGTAGCTTCGGTGATAGATACGCAGTATTTT.

The chain couples TRBV30 to TRBJ2-5; a weak D match, TRBD2 (7 bases). Germline lookup yields CDR1 GTSNPN and CDR2 SVGIG (reference sequence). V gave up 0 bases and J gave up 6 bases, with 14 bases separating them. The CDR3 contains 14 residues. Here the CDR3 reads CAWSVGGGGQTQYF. As DNA, the CDR3 is TGTGCCTGGAGTGTAGGGGGGGGCGGTCAGACCCAGTACTTC. The entire variable domain, with the rest obtained from reference TRBV30 and TRBJ2-5, is as follows: SQTIHQWPATLVQPVGSPLSLECTVEGTSNPNLYWYRQAAGRGLQLLFYSVGIGQISSEVPQNLSASRPQDRQFILSSKKLLLSDSGFYLCAWSVGGGGQTQYFGPGTRLLVL.

This sequence joins TRBV30 and TRBJ1-1; 9 positions match TRBD1. Germline assignment: CDR1 GTSNPN and CDR2 SVGIG (reference sequence). This CDR3 is built from 11 residues. CDR3 protein: CALQGAGEAFF. DNA for the CDR3: TGTGCTCTACAGGGGGCGGGTGAAGCTTTCTTT.

By proportion, this clone is medium-sized (0.01 to 0.1%). The genes are TRBV27 and TRBJ2-1, with TRBD1 matching 10 bases. Germline trimming cut 8 bases from V and 5 bases from J; bases unmatched to any gene: 6. CDR3 size: 14 residues. The germline gives CDR1 MNHEY, CDR2 SMNVEV (reference sequence). The CDR3 sequence: CASGGTGANNEQFF. CDR3 in DNA: TGTGCCAGCGGCGGGACAGGGGCGAACAATGAGCAGTTCTTC.

This chain uses TRBV9 with TRBJ2-3, with TRBD2 matching over 9 bases. J gave up 2 bases and V 6 bases, and 7 bases lay outside the gene matches. CDR3 length equals 15 residues. Germline CDR1 and CDR2: SGDLS and YYNGEE. The CDR3 is CASNQRGANTDTQYF. The CDR3 coding sequence is TGTGCCAGCAACCAGCGGGGGGCCAACACAGATACGCAGTATTTT.

The rearrangement joins TRBV19 to TRBJ1-5; TRBD1 aligns across 7 bases. Trimming took 6 bases from V and 0 from J; bases not matched to a gene: 2. CDR1 is LNHDA and CDR2 is SQIVND in the germline V gene (reference sequence). The CDR3 is 14 residues long. CDR3 region: CASRGTASNQPQHF. The CDR3 DNA sequence: TGTGCCAGTAGGGGGACAGCTAGCAATCAGCCCCAGCATTTT.

The chain joins TRBV1 to TRBJ2-3. TRBV1 represents a pseudogene. The CDR3 has 16 amino acids. CDR3 DNA: TGCACCAGCAGCCAAGATCAGGGGGGGAGCACAGATACGCAGTATTTT. The encoded protein is CTSSQDQGGSTDTQYF.

The chain joins TRBV20-1 to TRBJ1-2; D is undetermined. V was shortened by 4 bases and J by 8 bases, with 8 bases between the two germline ends. CDR1 DFQATT and CDR2 SNEGSKA come from the germline V gene (reference sequence). The CDR3 spans 10 residues. The CDR3, as DNA: TGCAGTGCTAAAGGGAACGGCTACACCTTC. It is translated as CSAKGNGYTF.

V usage is TRBV4-1 and J usage is TRBJ2-3, with D uncertain. V was trimmed by 1 base and J by 2 bases, leaving 13 bases between them. Germline values: CDR1 MGHRA, CDR2 YSYEKL. The CDR3 spans 16 residues. This CDR3 reads CASSQVRRIDTDTQYF. CDR3 DNA: TGCGCCAGCAGCCAAGTCCGCCGTATTGACACAGATACGCAGTATTTT.

The V call is TRBV12-1, the J call TRBJ2-3. TRBV12-1 is a listed pseudogene. The CDR3 is 15 residues long. The CDR3 protein is CASSSRHLGLDTQYF. As DNA, the CDR3 is TGTGCCAGCAGCTCCAGACACCTAGGTCTAGATACGCAGTATTTT.

V gene TRBV7-2 combines with J gene TRBJ1-1, with 7 nucleotides matching TRBD1. The germline V gene has CDR1 SGHTA and CDR2 FQGNSA. Trimming at V came to 5 bases and at J to 4 bases, leaving 4 bases not matched to a gene. This CDR3 is built from 13 residues. CDR3 DNA: TGTGCCAGCAGCACACAGGGGAGCACTGAAGCTTTCTTT. It specifies CASSTQGSTEAFF.

V gene TRBV5-4 combines with J gene TRBJ2-1; unclear D gene. V shed 2 bases and J shed 4 bases, with 7 bases lying between them. The germline V gene encodes CDR1 SGHNT and CDR2 YYREEE (reference sequence). The CDR3 has 13 amino acids. The CDR3 DNA reads as TGTGCCAGCAGCTTAAGCCGGTACAATGAGCAGTTCTTC. Translated, it gives CASSLSRYNEQFF.

This clone was recorded once. The chain couples TRBV7-2 to TRBJ1-2; no reliable D call. The CDR3 length is 12 residues. The germline CDR1 and CDR2 sequences are SGHTA and FQGNSA. Trimming shortened V by 3 bases and J by 4 bases, and 6 bases separated the two germline ends. The CDR3 DNA reads TGTGCCAGCAGCTTTGCTGCCTATGGCTACACCTTC. Amino acid sequence: CASSFAAYGYTF.

In its sample, this clone was seen a few times. This sequence joins TRBV4-1 and TRBJ1-6; D ambiguous. CDR3 length equals 13 residues. CDR1 is MGHRA, CDR2 YSYEKL, per germline. V shed 0 bases and J shed 8 bases, with 5 bases lying between them. The CDR3 loop is CASSQEADSPLHF. In DNA form, the CDR3 reads TGCGCCAGCAGCCAAGAGGCGGATTCACCCCTCCACTTT.

The chain couples TRBV2 to TRBJ2-4, with TRBD1 matching over 11 bases. The germline V gene has CDR1 SNHLY and CDR2 FYNNEI. This CDR3 contains 15 residues. Trimming cost V 4 bases and J 4 bases; bases outside gene matches: 3. The CDR3 sequence is CASSARDRGKNIQYF. The CDR3 bases are TGTGCCAGCAGTGCGCGGGACAGGGGGAAAAACATTCAGTACTTC.

The V and J genes are TRBV29-1 and TRBJ1-3; possibly TRBD1 for D (6 bases). V lost 0 bases and J 4 bases, leaving 7 bases between the germline ends. The CDR3 consists of 13 residues. Germline assignment: CDR1 SQVTM and CDR2 ANQGSEA. The CDR3 region is CSVEEGGGNTIYF. The CDR3, as DNA: TGCAGCGTTGAAGAAGGGGGGGGAAACACCATATATTTT.

V and J are TRBV5-1 and TRBJ1-4; 7 bases fit TRBD1. This CDR3 region has 14 residues. J lost 7 bases, V lost 4 bases, and 7 bases had no gene match. Germline V lookup: CDR1 SGHRS, CDR2 YFSETQ. Written as DNA, the CDR3 is TGCGCCAGCAGCGCTCAGACAGGGTCTGAAAAACTGTTTTTT. Protein product: CASSAQTGSEKLFF.

The chain couples TRBV9 to TRBJ2-7; D call uncertain. Trimming removed 7 bases from V and 4 bases from J, with 6 bases in between. The CDR3 is 10 residues long. Germline CDR1 and CDR2: SGDLS and YYNGEE. As DNA, the CDR3 is TGTGCCAGCGGCGATTACGAGCAGTACTTC. This encodes CASGDYEQYF.

V usage is TRBV19 and J usage is TRBJ1-5; D unresolved. This CDR3 is built from 14 residues. CDR1 is LNHDA and CDR2 is SQIVND in the germline V gene (reference sequence). V lost 5 bases and J lost 6, with 14 bases in between. This CDR3 is CASSHPLTGQPQHF. Here the CDR3 DNA reads TGTGCCAGTAGTCATCCCCTAACTGGTCAGCCCCAGCATTTT.

The genes are TRBV18 and TRBJ2-7; possibly TRBD2 for D (6 bases). CDR3 size: 15 residues. V shed 6 bases and J shed 4 bases, with 19 bases lying between them. The germline V gene has CDR1 KGHSH and CDR2 LQKENI. This CDR3 reads CASSEGGVWVYEQYF. The CDR3 nucleotides read TGTGCCAGCTCCGAAGGCGGGGTGTGGGTATACGAGCAGTACTTC.

The chain uses TRBV30 and TRBJ1-2; D perhaps matches TRBD1 (6 bases). This CDR3 region has 14 residues. Germline CDR1 reads GTSNPN; CDR2 reads SVGIG (reference sequence). V lost 4 bases and J lost 8, with 20 bases in between. The CDR3 DNA is TGTGCCTGGACTACCAAAGGACAGCATCGGGGCTACACCTTC. Its translation is CAWTTKGQHRGYTF.